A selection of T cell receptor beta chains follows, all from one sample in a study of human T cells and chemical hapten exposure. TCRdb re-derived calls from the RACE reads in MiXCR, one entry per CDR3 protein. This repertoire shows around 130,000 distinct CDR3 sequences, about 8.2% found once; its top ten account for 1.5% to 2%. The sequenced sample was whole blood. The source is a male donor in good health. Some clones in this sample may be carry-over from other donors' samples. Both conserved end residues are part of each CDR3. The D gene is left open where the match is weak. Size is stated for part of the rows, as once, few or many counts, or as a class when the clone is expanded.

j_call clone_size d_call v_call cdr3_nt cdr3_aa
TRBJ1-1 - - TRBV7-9 TGTGCCAGCAGCTTAGTGGACACGAACACTGAAGCTTTCTTT CASSLVDTNTEAFF
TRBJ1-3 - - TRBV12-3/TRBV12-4 TGTGCCAGCATCACGGTCTCTGGAAACACCATATATTTT CASITVSGNTIYF
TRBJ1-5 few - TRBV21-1 TGTGCCAGCAGCAAACGACAGGAAAGCAATCAGCCCCAGCATTTT CASSKRQESNQPQHF
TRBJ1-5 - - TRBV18 TGTGCCAGCTCACCACGTGCGCAACCGGACTTTCAGCCCCAGCATTTT CASSPRAQPDFQPQHF
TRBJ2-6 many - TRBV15 TGTGCCACCAGCAGGGGTGATTCTTCGAGCTCTGGGGCCAACGTCCTGACTTTC CATSRGDSSSSGANVLTF
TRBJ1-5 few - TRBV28 TGTGCCGAGGGTAGGGGGGGGCAGCCCCAGCATTTT CAEGRGGQPQHF
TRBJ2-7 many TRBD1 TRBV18 TGTGCCAGCTCACCGAGGACAGGTTACTCCTACGAGCAGTACTTC CASSPRTGYSYEQYF
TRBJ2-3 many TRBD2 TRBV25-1 TGTGCCAGCAGTGAAAGCGGGAGGGCCGTAGATACGCAGTATTTT CASSESGRAVDTQYF
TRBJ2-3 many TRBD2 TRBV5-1 TGCGCCAGCCTGAGCGGGACTAGCACAGATACGCAGTATTTT CASLSGTSTDTQYF
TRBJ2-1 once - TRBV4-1 TGCGCCAGCAGCCAACCATACAATGAGCAGTTCTTC CASSQPYNEQFF
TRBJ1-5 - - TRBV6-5 TGTGCCAGCAGCGGAACAGGGAATCAGCCCCAGCATTTT CASSGTGNQPQHF
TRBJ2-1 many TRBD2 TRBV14 TGTGCCAGCAGCTCAGGGACTAGCGGGAGTTCGAATGAGCAGTTCTTC CASSSGTSGSSNEQFF
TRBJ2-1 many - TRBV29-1 TGCAGCGCCGACCAAGGCAGGGTGGATGAGCAGTTCTTC CSADQGRVDEQFF
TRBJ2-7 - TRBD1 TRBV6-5 TGTGCCAGCAGTTACTCGGGGACAGCGTCCTACGAGCAGTACTTC CASSYSGTASYEQYF
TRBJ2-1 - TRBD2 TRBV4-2 TGTGCCAGCAGCCAAGACCCACCGGCGGGGGGGTTGAATGAGCAGTTCTTC CASSQDPPAGGLNEQFF
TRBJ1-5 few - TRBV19 TGTGCCAGTAAACCCGACAGGAGCAATCAGCCCCAGCATTTT CASKPDRSNQPQHF
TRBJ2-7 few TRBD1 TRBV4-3 TGCGCCAGCAGCCAAGATTGGCGGACAGGCGGCCGGTCCTACGAGCAGTACTTC CASSQDWRTGGRSYEQYF
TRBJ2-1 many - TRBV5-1 TGCGCCAGCAGCTTACTCCAGAGCAATGAGCAGTTCTTC CASSLLQSNEQFF
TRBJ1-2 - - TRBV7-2 TGTGCCAGCAGCTTAACCGTACAGGAGGCATATGGCTACACCTTC CASSLTVQEAYGYTF
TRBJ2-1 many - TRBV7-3 TGTGCCAGCAGCTTAGGGGGCTCAGAGAATGAGCAGTTCTTC CASSLGGSENEQFF
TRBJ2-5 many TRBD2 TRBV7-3 TGTGCCAGCAGCCCCTATGGGGGGGAAGGTGGAGAGACCCAGTACTTC CASSPYGGEGGETQYF
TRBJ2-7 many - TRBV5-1 TGCGCCAGCAGATCCGACACCTACGAGCAGTACTTC CASRSDTYEQYF
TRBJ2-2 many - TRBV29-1 TGCAGCGTTGAAGGGAACACCGGGGAGCTGTTTTTT CSVEGNTGELFF
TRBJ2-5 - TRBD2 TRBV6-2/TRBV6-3 TGTGCCAGCAGCCGGACTAGCGGCCTCCAAGAGACCCAGTACTTC CASSRTSGLQETQYF
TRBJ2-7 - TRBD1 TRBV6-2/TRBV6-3 TGTGTCAGCAGTCGTGGCAGGGGGACCTACGAGCAGTACTTC CVSSRGRGTYEQYF
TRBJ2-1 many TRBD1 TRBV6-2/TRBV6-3 TGTGCCAGCAGAAAAGTAGGGACAGCGGTGTCCAATGAGCAGTTCTTC CASRKVGTAVSNEQFF
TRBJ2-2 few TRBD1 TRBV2 TGTGCCAGCAGTGAAGCTAGACAGGGGACCGGGGAGCTGTTTTTT CASSEARQGTGELFF
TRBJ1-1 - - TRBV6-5 TGTGCCAGCAGTTACGGGCTTAAGGTCACTGAAGCTTTCTTT CASSYGLKVTEAFF
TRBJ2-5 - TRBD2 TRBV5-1 TGCGCCAGCAGCTTGGAGGGAGGGACGCTCCAAGAGACCCAGTACTTC CASSLEGGTLQETQYF
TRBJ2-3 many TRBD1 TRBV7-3 TGTGCCAGCAGCCCATCTCCTCCTGACAGGGGCGATACGCAGTATTTT CASSPSPPDRGDTQYF